This TCR beta chain was identified in a study of T cell responses to AZD1222 COVID-19 vaccine. General study points: It should be noted that donors were predominantly white British and more often female, and clonal diversity was possibly underestimated. Baseline serostatus was positive in only six AZD1222 recipients. Two doses of AZD1222 preceded a rise in Spike-specific TCR breadth and depth. The peak T cell response came first, and repertoires were sampled only after it.

Only in-frame clones appear in the TCRdb table, and some are missing; sequencing was by immunoSEQ multiplex PCR. This sample carries about 150,000 clones, roughly nine tenths of them seen once, and the ten largest clones take 5.5% to 8%. This CDR3 has 15 amino acids. The germline gives CDR1 ENHRY, CDR2 SYGVKD. V gave up 0 bases and J gave up 7 bases, with 15 bases separating them. This clone is a singleton in its sample. Its antigen is currently unknown. The sequence came from an adult who had recovered from COVID-19. The chain links TRBV10-3 to TRBJ1-2; no clear D gene. The sequencing used peripheral blood, collected after recovery from COVID-19. CDR3 DNA sequence: TGTGCCATCAGTGAGTCGAACGGGAAATTAGGTGGCTACACCTTC. It codes for CAISESNGKLGGYTF.